The 23 T cell receptor beta chains given below trace back to one sample, sequenced in a study of blood T cell repertoires in COVID-19. Repertoires were generated with immunoSEQ multiplex PCR, while TCRdb's copy carries only in-frame clones and drops some. The sample shows 90,000 or so clones, approximately 91% of them seen only once. Sequencing was performed on peripheral blood. All receptors derive from a man between 60 and 75 years old with COVID-19, enrolled during active disease.

This clone was recorded once. In DNA form, the CDR3 reads TGTGCCAGCAGTGACGTCCGGGACAGGGGGTATTTGGGCACTGAAGCTTTCTTT. This translates into CASSDVRDRGYLGTEAFF. This sequence joins TRBV6-2 or TRBV6-3 and TRBJ1-1, with 11 bases lining up with TRBD1. The trim removed 5 bases at V and 4 bases at J, leaving 15 bases unmatched. Per germline, CDR1 MNHEY and CDR2 SVGEGT. This CDR3 contains 18 residues.

The genes are TRBV3-1 (or the pseudogene TRBV3-2) and TRBJ1-6, with D possibly TRBD1 on 6 matching bases. CDR3 size: 14 residues. Trimming pared 2 bases from V and 7 bases from J, leaving 9 bases between. The V gene's germline CDR1 is LGHDT and CDR2 YNNKEL (reference sequence). The DNA for the CDR3 is TGTGCCAGCAGCCAAAGGGGGGGCAATTCACCCCTCCACTTT. It yields the protein CASSQRGGNSPLHF.

This chain links TRBV19 with TRBJ2-3, with TRBD2 matching over 8 bases. V was clipped by 3 bases and J by 0 bases; unmatched bases: 2. CDR1 is LNHDA, CDR2 SQIVND, per germline (reference sequence). The CDR3 is 15 amino acids. DNA of the CDR3: TGTGCCAGTAGTATGGCTAGCGGGAGCACAGATACGCAGTATTTT. It translates to CASSMASGSTDTQYF. The whole variable domain, filled in from reference TRBV19 and TRBJ2-3, reads DGGITQSPKYLFRKEGQNVTLSCEQNLNHDAMYWYRQDPGQGLRLIYYSQIVNDFQKGDIAEGYSVSREKKESFPLTVTSAQKNPTAFYLCASSMASGSTDTQYFGPGTRLTVL.

This rearrangement joins TRBV6-6 to TRBJ1-2, with 9 bases fitting TRBD1. This CDR3 has 13 residues. V shed 6 bases, J shed 2 bases, and the junction held 1 base outside the gene matches. Germline CDR1 and CDR2: MNHNY and SVGAGI (reference sequence). The CDR3 bases are TGTGCCAGCAGACAGGGGGCGAACTATGGCTACACCTTC. Residues: CASRQGANYGYTF.

The V gene is TRBV7-6, the J gene TRBJ1-1; 10 positions match TRBD1. V was clipped by 5 bases and J by 1 base; unmatched bases: 7. Germline lookup yields CDR1 SGHVS and CDR2 FNYEAQ. The length of the CDR3 is 16 residues. The CDR3 DNA reads as TGTGCCAGCAGCCTACTATGGGACAGGGGGAACACTGAAGCTTTCTTT. This sequence encodes CASSLLWDRGNTEAFF.

The gene calls are TRBV7-2 and TRBJ2-1, with TRBD2 matching over 13 bases. The CDR3 is 14 residues long. Germline loops: CDR1 SGHTA, CDR2 FQGNSA. The V gene end was trimmed by 3 bases and the J gene end by 7 bases; junction bases not matched to a gene: 0. The CDR3 region has the DNA TGTGCCAGCAGCTTGACTAGCGGGAGGAATGAGCAGTTCTTC. Protein: CASSLTSGRNEQFF.

The J gene is TRBJ1-2, the V gene TRBV28; TRBD1 matches at 7 bases. Germline V gene data show CDR1 as MDHEN and CDR2 as SYDVKM. The CDR3 has 14 residues. J gave up 5 bases and V 5 bases, and 8 bases lay outside the gene matches. CDR3 protein: CASSVPGTEYGYTF. CDR3 bases: TGTGCCAGCAGTGTACCCGGGACAGAATATGGCTACACCTTC.

The genes are TRBV2 and TRBJ1-3; perhaps TRBD1 as D (5 bases). The CDR3 extends over 15 amino acids. The germline V and J ends were trimmed by 5 bases and 0 bases, with 11 bases remaining between them. Germline values: CDR1 SNHLY, CDR2 FYNNEI. CDR3 residues: CASSFDRDSGNTIYF. The CDR3 bases are TGTGCCAGCAGTTTCGACAGAGACTCTGGAAACACCATATATTTT.

This clone has a single count. The V call is TRBV5-1, the J call TRBJ2-2; 11 nucleotides align to TRBD2. With V trimmed by 4 bases and J by 6 bases, 5 bases remained unmatched. The V gene's germline CDR1 is SGHRS and CDR2 YFSETQ. This CDR3 has 15 residues. This CDR3 reads CASSATSGSAGELFF. The CDR3 DNA reads as TGCGCCAGCAGCGCCACTAGCGGGAGCGCCGGGGAGCTGTTTTTT.

The CDR3 coding sequence is TGCGCCAGCAGCCAAGATAGATCGGCTAGGGATACGCAGTATTTT. This translates into CASSQDRSARDTQYF. This rearrangement joins TRBV4-3 to TRBJ2-3, with D unresolved. Per germline, CDR1 LGHNA and CDR2 YSLEER. The CDR3 is 15 residues long. Trimming stripped 0 bases from V and 6 bases from J, with 13 bases between.

The V call is TRBV19, the J call TRBJ1-5; 7 bases fit TRBD1. The germline V gene encodes CDR1 LNHDA and CDR2 SQIVND (reference sequence). V gave up 5 bases and J gave up 0 bases; unmatched junction bases: 7. The CDR3 covers 16 residues. The CDR3 region is CASSGTGVYSNQPQHF. As DNA, the CDR3 is TGTGCCAGTAGTGGTACAGGGGTCTATAGCAATCAGCCCCAGCATTTT.

The chain employs TRBV6-1 and TRBJ1-6; possibly TRBD1 for D (6 bases). The CDR3 extends over 15 amino acids. Germline values: CDR1 MNHNS, CDR2 SASEGT. Trimming pared 1 base from V and 5 bases from J, leaving 9 bases between. In DNA form, the CDR3 reads TGTGCCAGCAGTGAAGTTGGACAGAATAATTCACCCCTCCACTTT. The encoded protein is CASSEVGQNNSPLHF.

The V call is TRBV19, the J call TRBJ2-3; 9 bases fit TRBD2. CDR1 and CDR2 from the germline V gene are LNHDA and SQIVND (reference sequence). This CDR3 is 14 amino acids long. V dropped 3 bases and J dropped 6; count of bases not matched to a gene: 4. In DNA, the CDR3 is TGTGCCAGTAGTATTGGCGGGAGGGCGGATACGCAGTATTTT. As protein: CASSIGGRADTQYF.

The chain recombines TRBV19 with TRBJ1-2, with D unclear. CDR1 LNHDA and CDR2 SQIVND come from the germline V gene (reference sequence). V lost 8 bases to trimming and J lost 0 bases, with 16 bases between them. The CDR3 has 15 amino acids. CDR3 bases: TGTGCCAGTTCCGGACTAAGGAGTTCTAACTATGGCTACACCTTC. Translated, it gives CASSGLRSSNYGYTF.

The chain links TRBV5-6 to TRBJ1-4; the match to TRBD1 covers 10 bases. V was pared by 4 bases and J by 6 bases, with 3 bases of the junction left unmatched. The CDR3 length is 14 residues. CDR1 is SGHDT, CDR2 YYEEEE, per germline. CDR3: CASSLGQGHEKLFF. The CDR3 DNA follows: TGTGCCAGCAGCCTGGGACAGGGGCATGAAAAACTGTTTTTT.

The chain combines TRBV7-3 with TRBJ2-3, with TRBD2 identical over 8 bases. The CDR3 runs to 15 residues. The V and J ends lost 3 bases and 2 bases, in that order; junction bases with no gene match: 4. Germline V CDR1 and CDR2: SGHTA, FQGTGA. The CDR3 reads CASSFGGALTDTQYF. CDR3 DNA: TGTGCCAGCAGCTTCGGGGGGGCCCTCACAGATACGCAGTATTTT.

The V call is TRBV30, the J call TRBJ1-6; D gene uncertain. This CDR3 is 14 amino acids long. CDR1 GTSNPN and CDR2 SVGIG come from the germline V gene (reference sequence). Trimming pared 2 bases from V and 5 bases from J, leaving 10 bases between. The CDR3 DNA follows: TGTGCCTGGAGTACTCCCTCGGATAATTCACCCCTCCACTTT. It encodes CAWSTPSDNSPLHF.

In this sample, this clone turned up a few times. The CDR3 region has the DNA TGTGCCAGCAGCTTAGGCCGGGACTCACCTAGCACAGATACGCAGTATTTT. Amino acid sequence: CASSLGRDSPSTDTQYF. The chain carries TRBV7-2 and TRBJ2-3, with D possibly being TRBD2 (6 bases). Germline CDR1 reads SGHTA; CDR2 reads FQGNSA. CDR3 size: 17 residues. V lost 1 base and J lost 0, with 14 bases in between.

This chain connects TRBV7-3 to TRBJ2-7; 7 bases are shared with TRBD2. The trim removed 6 bases at V and 0 bases at J, leaving 2 bases unmatched. Germline values: CDR1 SGHTA, CDR2 FQGTGA. This CDR3 comprises 13 residues. Here the CDR3 reads CASSRGSSYEQYF. In DNA form, the CDR3 reads TGTGCCAGCAGTCGCGGGAGCTCCTACGAGCAGTACTTC.

Remarks on this clone: The same CDR3 can be traced to other DNA sequences in this sample. The genes are TRBV10-1 and TRBJ1-1; TRBD1 matches 7 bases. Germline V gene data show CDR1 as WNHNN and CDR2 as SYGVQD (reference sequence). The CDR3 sequence is 13 residues long. The V gene end was trimmed by 3 bases and the J gene end by 4 bases; junction bases not matched to a gene: 2. The DNA of the CDR3 is TGCGCCAGCAGTGATGGACAGGCCACTGAAGCTTTCTTT. Its translation is CASSDGQATEAFF.

J is TRBJ2-5 and V is TRBV28; 8 nucleotides align to TRBD1. Germline-derived CDR1 and CDR2 are MDHEN and SYDVKM. V dropped 3 bases and J dropped 2; count of bases not matched to a gene: 8. The CDR3 is 16 residues long. The DNA of the CDR3 is TGTGCCAGCAGTTTCCGGACAGGGAAGGGACAAGAGACCCAGTACTTC. Translating it yields CASSFRTGKGQETQYF. Drawing the rest from reference TRBV28 and TRBJ2-5, the complete variable domain is DVKVTQSSRYLVKRTGEKVFLECVQDMDHENMFWYRQDPGLGLRLIYFSYDVKMKEKGDIPEGYSVSREKKERFSLILESASTNQTSMYLCASSFRTGKGQETQYFGPGTRLLVL.

Of note for this clone: Its ends do not fully match the called genes, so a read error is possible. DNA for the CDR3: TGTGCCACCAGCGGGACTAGCAGAAACAATGAGCAGTTCTTC. Amino acids: CATSGTSRNNEQFF. The chain links TRBV7-9 to TRBJ2-1; 9 nucleotides align to TRBD2. The CDR3 is 14 residues long. CDR1 SEHNR and CDR2 FQNEAQ come from the germline V gene (reference sequence).

The chain has TRBV28 and TRBJ1-5; D gene ambiguous. Germline CDR1 MDHEN, CDR2 SYDVKM. V lost 5 bases and J 3 bases, leaving 14 bases between the germline ends. The CDR3 is 15 amino acids. For the CDR3, the DNA is TGTGCCAGCAGTCCCCGGGGAGCTGACAATCAGCCCCAGCATTTT. Its translation: CASSPRGADNQPQHF.